This entry lists 22 T cell receptor beta chains sequenced from one sample in a study of T cell repertoires in cytomegalovirus infection. TCRdb itself ran the reads through MiXCR, one entry per CDR3 protein. Of almost 550,000 distinct CDR3 sequences listed, approximately 16% are singletons. The sequenced material came from CD8+ T cells from PBMCs. The receptor source for this set is a human donor in good health (CMV status not recorded). Some clones in this sample may be carry-over from other donors' samples.

The chain uses TRBV12-3 or TRBV12-4 and TRBJ2-7; 9 bases fit TRBD2. This CDR3 region has 13 residues. V dropped 7 bases and J dropped 2; count of bases not matched to a gene: 3. The CDR3 here is CASKERGAYEQYF. The DNA of the CDR3 is TGTGCCAGCAAGGAGCGGGGGGCCTACGAGCAGTACTTC.

This clonotype was observed many times. The chain recombines TRBV2 with TRBJ2-6, with 8 bases fitting TRBD1. The CDR3 is made up of 19 amino acids. With V trimmed by 6 bases and J by 3 bases, 16 bases remained unmatched. Germline lookup yields CDR1 SNHLY and CDR2 FYNNEI. CDR3 DNA sequence: TGTGCCAGCAGGTCCCGACAGGGGAATTATGGGTATGGGGCCAACGTCCTGACTTTC. Protein sequence: CASRSRQGNYGYGANVLTF.

This CDR3 is CAISVRGVENTEAFF. The CDR3 region has the DNA TGTGCCATCAGTGTAAGAGGGGTGGAGAACACTGAAGCTTTCTTT. The chain carries TRBV10-3 and TRBJ1-1; D is perhaps TRBD1 (5 bases). Per germline, CDR1 ENHRY and CDR2 SYGVKD. The V end was cut by 4 bases, the J end by 1 base, with 13 bases between. This CDR3 spans 15 amino acids.

The chain combines TRBV27 with TRBJ1-1; D is ambiguous. Trimming took off 0 bases at V and 5 bases at J, with 7 bases between the two ends. The CDR3 runs to 13 residues. The germline V gene has CDR1 MNHEY and CDR2 SMNVEV (reference sequence). The CDR3 DNA reads as TGTGCCAGCAGTTTATCGCAGTTTACTGAAGCTTTCTTT. Its translation is CASSLSQFTEAFF.

A remark on this clonotype: A much larger clone differs from this one at a single base, so this may be a read error. The final CDR3 position lacks the conserved phenylalanine or tryptophan, pointing to a likely read error. V gene TRBV12-3 or TRBV12-4 combines with J gene TRBJ2-7, with TRBD2 matching 9 bases. The CDR3 spans 14 residues. CDR3 region: CASNLAGVTYEQYY. The CDR3 coding sequence is TGTGCCAGCAATTTAGCGGGAGTTACCTACGAGCAGTACTAC.

This clonotype showed up just a few times. Here the CDR3 DNA reads TGTGCCATCAGTGAGCCAACTATAGCGGGGGTTACAGATACGCAGTATTTT. This codes for CAISEPTIAGVTDTQYF. The chain combines TRBV10-3 with TRBJ2-3, with TRBD2 matching 9 bases. V shed 2 bases and J 3 bases; nucleotides not matched to a gene: 9. CDR3 length: 17 amino acids. CDR1 and CDR2 (germline): ENHRY, SYGVKD.

This clonotype was detected many times. The chain is built from TRBV6-1 and TRBJ2-3; 12 positions match TRBD2. The ends lost 5 bases at V and 4 bases at J; junction bases unmatched: 7. CDR1 and CDR2 from the germline V gene are MNHNS and SASEGT. The CDR3 is 16 residues long. The CDR3 nucleotides are TGTGCCAGCAGTAAGAGACTAGCGGGAGCGCCAGATACGCAGTATTTT. Amino acids: CASSKRLAGAPDTQYF.

This chain connects TRBV9 to TRBJ1-2, with D perhaps TRBD1 (6 bases). Germline CDR1 is SGDLS and CDR2 is YYNGEE. Trimming cost V 0 bases and J 4 bases, with 22 bases left between them. The CDR3 sequence is 18 residues long. This chain's CDR3 is CASSVAPAEGGRGYGYTF. Here the CDR3 DNA reads TGTGCCAGCAGCGTAGCCCCGGCTGAGGGGGGCAGGGGCTATGGCTACACCTTC. Full variable domain (remainder filled in from reference TRBV9 and TRBJ1-2): DSGVTQTPKHLITATGQRVTLRCSPRSGDLSVYWYQQSLDQGLQFLIQYYNGEERAKGNILERFSAQQFPDLHSELNLSSLELGDSALYFCASSVAPAEGGRGYGYTFGSGTRLTVV.

This clonotype was counted at least ten times. The rearrangement links TRBV7-3 to TRBJ2-7; perhaps D is TRBD1 or TRBD2 (5 bases each). In germline, CDR1 is SGHTA, CDR2 FQGTGA. Trimming pared 6 bases from V and 3 bases from J, leaving 12 bases between. The CDR3 runs 13 residues. In nucleotides, the CDR3 is TGTGCCAGCAGTTGGGACCGTTACTACGAGCAGTACTTC. Protein: CASSWDRYYEQYF.

This clonotype was observed a handful of times. This chain joins TRBV6-1 and TRBJ1-2, with no clear D. This CDR3 is built from 14 residues. Trimming cost V 5 bases and J 3 bases, with 13 bases left between them. From germline, CDR1 is MNHNS and CDR2 SASEGT. The CDR3 reads CASSQLGLDYGYTF. As DNA, the CDR3 is TGTGCCAGCAGTCAGCTGGGGTTGGACTATGGCTACACCTTC.

This clonotype was detected many times. The chain carries TRBV12-3 or TRBV12-4 and TRBJ2-1; 12 nucleotides match TRBD2. CDR3 size: 15 residues. Trimming took 4 bases from V and 7 from J; bases not matched to a gene: 5. In DNA form, the CDR3 reads TGTGCCAGCAGTTCCGGACTAGCGGGAAAGAATGAGCAGTTCTTC. This translates into CASSSGLAGKNEQFF.

J is TRBJ2-7 and V is TRBV20-1; TRBD2 agrees at 7 bases. The CDR3 contains 15 residues. CDR1 is DFQATT and CDR2 is SNEGSKA in the germline V gene (reference sequence). Trimming cost V 2 bases and J 0 bases; bases outside gene matches: 7. In DNA form, the CDR3 reads TGCAGTGCTAGACGAGCGGGGAAAAGCTCCTACGAGCAGTACTTC. This codes for CSARRAGKSSYEQYF.

The table lists this clonotype with a few counts. This sequence joins TRBV27 and TRBJ2-1, with D perhaps matching TRBD2 (5 bases). The germline gives CDR1 MNHEY, CDR2 SMNVEV (reference sequence). Trimming removed 5 bases from V and 2 bases from J, with 10 bases in between. This CDR3 contains 14 residues. CDR3 in amino acids: CASSPHGAYNEQFF. The CDR3, as DNA: TGTGCCAGCAGTCCCCACGGGGCCTACAATGAGCAGTTCTTC.

This clonotype was recorded only once. A much bigger clone sits one base away, suggesting this may be a read error. This rearrangement joins TRBV4-1 to TRBJ2-1; TRBD2 matches 7 bases. Germline CDR1 reads MGHRA; CDR2 reads YSYEKL. This CDR3 contains 15 residues. V shed 6 bases, J shed 10 bases, and the junction held 15 bases outside the gene matches. In nucleotides, the CDR3 is TGCGCCAGCAGTACCGGGACTGGCGGGAGAGGAGAGCAGTTCTTC. This translates into CASSTGTGGRGEQFF.

This clonotype was seen more than once but under ten times. J is TRBJ2-1 and V is TRBV5-4; D is unresolved. The V gene's germline CDR1 is SGHNT and CDR2 YYREEE (reference sequence). V was cut by 4 bases and J by 5 bases, with 10 bases left in between. CDR3 length: 13 residues. This CDR3 reads CASSADRNNEQFF. The DNA for the CDR3 is TGTGCCAGCAGCGCAGACCGAAACAATGAGCAGTTCTTC.

This clonotype was counted between two and nine times. V and J are TRBV27 and TRBJ2-1; TRBD2 matches at 9 bases. Trimming removed 7 bases from V and 4 bases from J; junction bases left unmatched: 5. There are 14 residues in the CDR3. Germline V gene sequence: CDR1 MNHEY, CDR2 SMNVEV (reference sequence). The CDR3 region has the DNA TGTGCCAGCAATCCTAGCGGGGTTTACAATGAGCAGTTCTTC. Protein product: CASNPSGVYNEQFF.

V is TRBV19 and J is TRBJ1-1; a weak D match, TRBD1 (5 bases). V lost 3 bases, J lost 0 bases, and 11 bases lay in between. CDR3 length equals 15 residues. The germline gives CDR1 LNHDA, CDR2 SQIVND (reference sequence). The CDR3 protein is CASSMTENVNTEAFF. DNA of the CDR3: TGTGCCAGTAGTATGACAGAGAATGTGAACACTGAAGCTTTCTTT.

This clonotype has a handful of counts. This rearrangement joins TRBV25-1 to TRBJ1-1, with 7 nucleotides matching TRBD1. Germline V gene data show CDR1 as MGHDK and CDR2 as SYGVNS. The CDR3 is made up of 12 amino acids. Unmatched junction bases numbered 1, after V lost 3 bases and J lost 6 bases. The CDR3 loop is CASSETGPEAFF. The CDR3 DNA sequence: TGTGCCAGCAGTGAGACAGGGCCTGAAGCTTTCTTT.

In this sample, this clonotype turned up a few times. The chain combines TRBV3-1 with TRBJ2-7, with no clear D. CDR1 is LGHDT, CDR2 YNNKEL, per germline (reference sequence). The CDR3 totals 12 residues. V gave up 3 bases and J gave up 3 bases, with 6 bases separating them. The DNA of the CDR3 is TGTGCCAGCAGCCAGCAAATCTACGAGCAGTACTTC. Translation gives CASSQQIYEQYF.

This clonotype appeared a few times. The chain recombines TRBV11-2 with TRBJ1-5; 8 bases fit TRBD1. V was pared by 5 bases and J by 0 bases, with 6 bases of the junction left unmatched. The length of the CDR3 is 16 residues. CDR1 and CDR2 (germline): SGHAT, FQNNGV. The CDR3 loop is CASSTRTGSSNQPQHF. The DNA of the CDR3 is TGTGCCAGCAGCACCAGGACAGGGAGTAGCAATCAGCCCCAGCATTTT.

There are many counts of this clonotype. V gene TRBV7-8 combines with J gene TRBJ2-2; D unclear. Trimming stripped 5 bases from V and 5 bases from J, with 12 bases between. The CDR3 sequence is 14 residues long. Germline-derived CDR1 and CDR2 are SGHVS and FQNEAQ. The CDR3 sequence: CASSPPVRTGELFF. The CDR3 DNA sequence: TGTGCCAGCAGCCCGCCCGTCAGGACCGGGGAGCTGTTTTTT. The full variable domain, completed using reference TRBV7-8 and TRBJ2-2, is GAGVSQSPRYKVAKRGQDVALRCDPISGHVSLFWYQQALGQGPEFLTYFQNEAQLDKSGLPSDRFFAERPEGSVSTLKIQRTQQEDSAVYLCASSPPVRTGELFFGEGSRLTVL.

The genes are TRBV28 and TRBJ2-7, with 7 positions matching TRBD1. CDR3 size: 14 residues. The germline CDR1 and CDR2 sequences are MDHEN and SYDVKM. The V and J ends lost 6 bases and 5 bases, in that order; junction bases with no gene match: 10. The chain's CDR3 is CASSTTHRGDEQYF. The CDR3 nucleotides are TGTGCCAGCAGCACCACCCACAGGGGTGACGAGCAGTACTTC.